The 13 T cell receptor beta chains below all came from one sample that was sequenced in a study of cytotoxic CD8 clonotypes in ibrutinib-treated CLL. Libraries were prepared by immunoSEQ multiplex PCR; TCRdb keeps only in-frame clonotypes and omits some of them. Here the sample spans about 140,000 clones, more than 85% being singletons. The specimen comprised PBMCs, sampled after 12 months of ibrutinib treatment. Receptors originate from a human donor with chronic lymphocytic leukemia.

The chain has TRBV29-1 and TRBJ2-1, with TRBD2 matching 11 bases. The CDR3 totals 14 residues. Germline V gives CDR1 SQVTM, CDR2 ANQGSEA. V dropped 2 bases and J dropped 7; count of bases not matched to a gene: 4. In DNA, the CDR3 is TGCAGCGTTGAAACTAGCGGGAGCCGGAATGAGCAGTTCTTC. As protein: CSVETSGSRNEQFF.

The chain links TRBV11-3 to TRBJ2-5, with 9 bases aligning to TRBD2. The CDR3 is made up of 15 amino acids. Looked up from germline, CDR1 is SGHNT and CDR2 is YENEEA. V trimming: 6 bases; J trimming: 3 bases; junction bases outside the gene matches: 8. For the CDR3, the DNA is TGTGCCAGCAGTGCAGCGGGAGGCTTGAAAGAGACCCAGTACTTC. Amino acids: CASSAAGGLKETQYF.

This chain connects TRBV15 to TRBJ1-3; D is unclear. CDR3 length equals 23 residues. Germline assignment: CDR1 LNHNV and CDR2 YYDKDF (reference sequence). Trimming took 2 bases from V and 2 from J, leaving 34 bases between them. The CDR3 sequence is CATSRPPGSPKSPGSGPGNTIYF. The CDR3 coding sequence is TGTGCCACCAGCAGACCACCTGGCAGTCCAAAGTCCCCCGGCAGCGGCCCTGGAAACACCATATATTTT.

The chain carries TRBV5-6 and TRBJ2-1; tentatively, D is TRBD1 (5 bases). CDR3 length: 16 amino acids. CDR1 and CDR2 (germline): SGHDT, YYEEEE. Trimming pared 0 bases from V and 3 bases from J, leaving 13 bases between. CDR3 bases: TGTGCCAGCAGCTTGGGGGGCCGACTCTTCTACAATGAGCAGTTCTTC. This codes for CASSLGGRLFYNEQFF.

The chain has TRBV6-1 and TRBJ2-3, with TRBD2 identical over 10 bases. The CDR3 spans 15 residues. V trimming: 4 bases; J trimming: 1 base; junction bases outside the gene matches: 2. Germline assignment: CDR1 MNHNS and CDR2 SASEGT. CDR3 sequence reads: CASSVLAGGTDTQYF. DNA of the CDR3: TGTGCCAGCAGTGTTCTAGCGGGGGGCACAGATACGCAGTATTTT.

J is TRBJ2-3 and V is TRBV7-8; no clear D. The V gene lost 3 bases and the J gene lost 2 bases, with 9 bases spanning the gap. Germline V gene sequence: CDR1 SGHVS, CDR2 FQNEAQ. The CDR3 extends over 14 amino acids. The CDR3 sequence is CASSFGAPTDTQYF. CDR3 nucleotide sequence: TGTGCCAGCAGCTTTGGTGCCCCCACAGATACGCAGTATTTT.

The DNA of the CDR3 is TGTGCCAGTCTCGCAGGGACACGCACAGATACGCAGTATTTT. It translates to CASLAGTRTDTQYF. The chain joins TRBV19 to TRBJ2-3; possibly TRBD1 for D (6 bases). From germline, CDR1 is LNHDA and CDR2 SQIVND (reference sequence). The CDR3 sequence is 14 residues long. The ends were cut back, 8 bases at V and 1 base at J, with 13 bases in the middle.

The rearrangement links TRBV27 to TRBJ2-1, with D possibly being TRBD1 or TRBD2 (6 bases each). The CDR3 has 14 residues. V lost 3 bases and J lost 2, with 8 bases in between. CDR1 is MNHEY and CDR2 is SMNVEV in the germline V gene (reference sequence). DNA of the CDR3: TGTGCCAGCAGTTTGGGGGGCACCTACAATGAGCAGTTCTTC. Protein sequence: CASSLGGTYNEQFF.

Only a few counts were recorded for this clone. The chain couples TRBV4-1 to TRBJ1-5; TRBD1 matches at 10 bases. Germline values: CDR1 MGHRA, CDR2 YSYEKL. The junction had 3 bases not matched to a gene; V was cut back by 0 bases and J by 4 bases. The CDR3 sequence is 16 residues long. Here the CDR3 DNA reads TGCGCCAGCAGCCAAGATGCGGGACAGGGGAATCAGCCCCAGCATTTT. It codes for CASSQDAGQGNQPQHF.

The chain recombines TRBV5-1 with TRBJ1-3, with D unresolved. Germline CDR1 is SGHRS and CDR2 is YFSETQ. V dropped 4 bases and J dropped 0 bases, with 5 bases sitting between them. The CDR3 length is 13 residues. This chain's CDR3 is CASSADSGNTIYF. The CDR3 bases are TGCGCCAGCAGCGCGGACTCTGGAAACACCATATATTTT.

This clone has only a few counts. The V gene is TRBV6-4, the J gene TRBJ2-1; 10 nucleotides align to TRBD2. CDR1 and CDR2 from the germline V gene are MRHNA and SNTAGT. V was pared by 3 bases and J by 0 bases, with 5 bases of the junction left unmatched. The CDR3 covers 17 residues. The CDR3 region is CASSERASGSSYNEQFF. CDR3 coding DNA: TGTGCCAGCAGTGAGCGGGCTAGCGGGAGCTCCTACAATGAGCAGTTCTTC.

This clone was detected once. The J gene is TRBJ1-4, the V gene TRBV19; 9 bases line up with TRBD1. Germline CDR1 reads LNHDA; CDR2 reads SQIVND (reference sequence). V lost 6 bases and J lost 6; bases outside the gene matches: 5. The CDR3 loop spans 14 amino acids. The CDR3 DNA is TGTGCCAGTAGGACGGGACAGGGTGATGAAAAACTGTTTTTT. Encoded protein: CASRTGQGDEKLFF.

This clone appeared a few times. The chain is built from TRBV5-1 and TRBJ2-3; D may match TRBD1 or TRBD2 (6 bases each). Trimming shortened V by 5 bases and J by 2 bases, and 21 bases separated the two germline ends. There are 17 residues in the CDR3. In germline, CDR1 is SGHRS, CDR2 YFSETQ. CDR3 sequence (DNA): TGCGCCAGCAGAATCGGAGTGGGGGGCGCCCCCACAGATACGCAGTATTTT. This gives the protein CASRIGVGGAPTDTQYF.